A single sample is the source of the 20 T cell receptor beta chains below, sequenced in a study of T-cell reconstitution after alpha-beta-depleted transplantation in children. Preparation of the TCRbeta library was carried out with unique molecular identifiers. A single record per CDR3 protein comes from TCRdb applying MiXCR to the PCR reads. The data show about 610,000 distinct CDR3 sequences, 10% seen once. The sample here was PBMCs from the stem cell graft donor, taken from the stem cell graft. All receptors come from a human donor who donated a stem cell graft to a child with acute myeloid leukemia.

This clonotype was counted at least ten times. The chain is built from TRBV6-1 and TRBJ2-3; 10 nucleotides agree with TRBD2. The CDR3 contains 16 residues. With V trimmed by 1 base and J by 3 bases, 4 bases remained unmatched. Germline V gives CDR1 MNHNS, CDR2 SASEGT. Written as DNA, the CDR3 is TGTGCCAGCAGTGAAGACCCTAGCGGGAGTACAGATACGCAGTATTTT. It is translated as CASSEDPSGSTDTQYF.

This clonotype has more than one count but fewer than ten. The gene calls are TRBV28 and TRBJ2-6, with D maybe TRBD1 (5 bases). Trimming took off 2 bases at V and 0 bases at J, with 14 bases between the two ends. The CDR3 runs to 18 residues. Germline assignment: CDR1 MDHEN and CDR2 SYDVKM. CDR3 nucleotides: TGTGCCAGCAGTTTAGAAGGAAAGGGGCTCTCTGGGGCCAACGTCCTGACTTTC. It encodes CASSLEGKGLSGANVLTF. The complete variable domain, with remaining parts taken from reference TRBV28 and TRBJ2-6, reads DVKVTQSSRYLVKRTGEKVFLECVQDMDHENMFWYRQDPGLGLRLIYFSYDVKMKEKGDIPEGYSVSREKKERFSLILESASTNQTSMYLCASSLEGKGLSGANVLTFGAGSRLTVL.

J is TRBJ1-6 and V is TRBV30; a weak D match, TRBD1 (6 bases). The CDR3 consists of 15 residues. Trimming cost V 1 base and J 13 bases, with 20 bases left between them. CDR1 and CDR2 from the germline V gene are GTSNPN and SVGIG (reference sequence). The CDR3 region is CAWSDGQPPWFPLHF. Here the CDR3 DNA reads TGTGCCTGGAGTGATGGACAGCCACCTTGGTTTCCCCTCCACTTT. The full variable domain, completed using reference TRBV30 and TRBJ1-6, is SQTIHQWPATLVQPVGSPLSLECTVEGTSNPNLYWYRQAAGRGLQLLFYSVGIGQISSEVPQNLSASRPQDRQFILSSKKLLLSDSGFYLCAWSDGQPPWFPLHFGNGTRLTVT.

The chain employs TRBV9 and TRBJ2-3; D ambiguous. The CDR3 extends over 15 amino acids. The V and J ends lost 2 bases and 4 bases respectively, with 14 bases between them. CDR1 is SGDLS and CDR2 is YYNGEE in the germline V gene. The CDR3: CASSVDRGSPDTQYF. CDR3 nucleotides: TGTGCCAGCAGCGTGGACCGAGGCTCCCCAGATACGCAGTATTTT.

A few counts support this clonotype. The chain couples TRBV5-1 to TRBJ2-1; 10 bases are shared with TRBD2. CDR1 SGHRS and CDR2 YFSETQ come from the germline V gene. V was pared by 4 bases and J by 6 bases, with 10 bases of the junction left unmatched. This CDR3 is built from 16 residues. CDR3: CASSPEAGGPSNEQFF. The CDR3 coding sequence is TGCGCCAGCAGCCCAGAAGCGGGAGGGCCAAGCAATGAGCAGTTCTTC.

In this sample, this clonotype turned up a few times. This chain uses TRBV30 with TRBJ1-5; D ambiguous. The ends were cut back, 8 bases at V and 4 bases at J, with 15 bases in the middle. CDR1 GTSNPN and CDR2 SVGIG come from the germline V gene (reference sequence). The CDR3 has 13 residues. CDR3 nucleotides: TGTGCCGGTGACTGGGGTGGTAATCAGCCCCAGCATTTT. It yields the protein CAGDWGGNQPQHF. The full variable domain, its missing parts supplied by reference TRBV30 and TRBJ1-5, is SQTIHQWPATLVQPVGSPLSLECTVEGTSNPNLYWYRQAAGRGLQLLFYSVGIGQISSEVPQNLSASRPQDRQFILSSKKLLLSDSGFYLCAGDWGGNQPQHFGDGTRLSIL.

This clonotype has at least ten counts. One end of the junction varies from germline; a read error may be responsible. The chain carries TRBV7-7 and TRBJ2-2; no definite D call. CDR1 SSHAT and CDR2 FNYEAQ come from the germline V gene (reference sequence). The CDR3 totals 14 residues. The DNA for the CDR3 is TGTGCTAGCAGCTTAGAAGCGAACACCGGGGAGCTGTTTTTT. It is translated as CASSLEANTGELFF.

This clonotype has only a few counts. The chain is built from TRBV9 and TRBJ2-5; TRBD2 aligns across 12 bases. Trimming removed 4 bases from V and 4 bases from J; junction bases left unmatched: 5. Looked up from germline, CDR1 is SGDLS and CDR2 is YYNGEE. The CDR3 loop spans 15 amino acids. The CDR3 sequence: CASSRGTSGLETQYF. The CDR3 coding sequence is TGTGCCAGCAGCAGGGGGACTAGCGGGTTAGAGACCCAGTACTTC.

This clonotype came up many times. V and J are TRBV5-1 and TRBJ2-1; maybe TRBD1 (5 bases). This CDR3 comprises 13 residues. With 4 bases removed from V and 7 bases from J, the gap between germline ends came to 12 bases. Germline V CDR1 and CDR2: SGHRS, YFSETQ. This chain's CDR3 is CASSAIQGNEQFF. CDR3 nucleotides: TGCGCCAGCAGCGCGATTCAGGGTAATGAGCAGTTCTTC. The whole variable domain, remainder taken from reference TRBV5-1 and TRBJ2-1, is KAGVTQTPRYLIKTRGQQVTLSCSPISGHRSVSWYQQTPGQGLQFLFEYFSETQRNKGNFPGRFSGRQFSNSRSEMNVSTLELGDSALYLCASSAIQGNEQFFGPGTRLTVL.

This sequence joins TRBV2 and TRBJ2-7; no definite D call. Deletions cut 6 bases from V and 4 bases from J, with 10 bases between. The germline gives CDR1 SNHLY, CDR2 FYNNEI. The CDR3 consists of 12 residues. The CDR3 spells CASRLTAYEQYF. CDR3 DNA sequence: TGTGCCAGCAGGTTAACAGCTTACGAGCAGTACTTC.

The chain is built from TRBV29-1 and TRBJ2-3; 7 positions agree with TRBD2. Germline lookup yields CDR1 SQVTM and CDR2 ANQGSEA. The CDR3 runs 14 residues. V shed 4 bases and J 2 bases; nucleotides not matched to a gene: 6. The CDR3, as DNA: TGCAGCGTTGGGAGGGAGGGCGTCACAGATACGCAGTATTTT. It codes for CSVGREGVTDTQYF.

The sample holds a few counts of this clonotype. The V and J genes are TRBV9 and TRBJ2-3; D is unclear. Germline V lookup: CDR1 SGDLS, CDR2 YYNGEE. There are 16 residues in the CDR3. The V and J ends lost 2 bases and 0 bases respectively, with 13 bases between them. The CDR3: CASSVRAADSTDTQYF. CDR3 nucleotides: TGTGCCAGCAGCGTTCGGGCAGCCGATAGCACAGATACGCAGTATTTT.

The sample holds one count of this clonotype. The rearrangement uses TRBV25-1 and TRBJ1-1; D is unresolved. Germline CDR1 MGHDK, CDR2 SYGVNS. The CDR3 spans 15 residues. V shed 4 bases and J shed 0 bases, with 12 bases lying between them. The CDR3 nucleotides read TGTGCCAGCAGTGTCCGGGGAGAGGTGAACACTGAAGCTTTCTTT. Its translation: CASSVRGEVNTEAFF.

The V call is TRBV6-6, the J call TRBJ2-1; a weak D match, TRBD1 (5 bases). This CDR3 has 12 residues. Trimming removed 6 bases at V and 9 bases at J, with 12 bases between. Looked up from germline, CDR1 is MNHNY and CDR2 is SVGAGI (reference sequence). CDR3 loop: CASSRELTEQFF. The CDR3 DNA sequence: TGTGCCAGCAGCAGGGAATTGACTGAGCAGTTCTTC.

This clonotype was counted between two and nine times. The V call is TRBV5-1, the J call TRBJ2-7; D is possibly TRBD2 (6 bases). Germline V gene sequence: CDR1 SGHRS, CDR2 YFSETQ. The CDR3 has 15 residues. V lost 0 bases and J lost 6, with 16 bases in between. The CDR3 spells CASSLGLGGDFEQYF. CDR3 coding DNA: TGCGCCAGCAGCTTGGGCCTTGGAGGGGATTTCGAGCAGTACTTC.

The J gene is TRBJ2-7, the V gene TRBV2; D is perhaps TRBD1 or TRBD2 (6 bases each). V was cut by 6 bases and J by 7 bases, with 19 bases left in between. Per the germline V gene, CDR1 is SNHLY and CDR2 is FYNNEI. The CDR3 runs to 14 residues. This chain's CDR3 is CASSERGDPGEQYF. The CDR3 DNA reads TGTGCCAGCAGCGAAAGGGGGGACCCGGGTGAGCAGTACTTC.

This clonotype has a handful of counts. This chain links TRBV4-2 with TRBJ2-7, with 10 bases fitting TRBD2. With V trimmed by 4 bases and J by 4 bases, 4 bases remained unmatched. Germline V gene data show CDR1 as LGHNA and CDR2 as YNFKEQ. The CDR3 is 14 amino acids. The CDR3, as DNA: TGTGCCAGCAGCCCCAGCGGGAGGGATTACGAGCAGTACTTC. Its protein is CASSPSGRDYEQYF.

The rearrangement links TRBV4-3 to TRBJ2-1, with D perhaps TRBD1 (6 bases). Germline CDR1 and CDR2: LGHNA and YSLEER. V gave up 0 bases and J gave up 5 bases, with 14 bases separating them. The CDR3 spans 16 residues. This CDR3 is CASSQDRQVVDNEQFF. The CDR3 DNA follows: TGCGCCAGCAGCCAAGATAGACAGGTTGTTGACAATGAGCAGTTCTTC.

This clonotype was seen a few times. The chain joins TRBV29-1 to TRBJ2-7, with D tentatively TRBD2 (6 bases). The ends were cut back, 6 bases at V and 3 bases at J, with 9 bases in the middle. The CDR3 covers 11 residues. The V gene's germline CDR1 is SQVTM and CDR2 ANQGSEA. The CDR3 sequence is CSVGGLYEQYF. The CDR3, as DNA: TGCAGCGTGGGGGGTCTCTACGAGCAGTACTTC.

The genes are TRBV7-3 and TRBJ2-3; D might be TRBD2 (6 bases). Germline loops: CDR1 SGHTA, CDR2 FQGTGA. The CDR3 runs 18 residues. V dropped 2 bases and J dropped 0 bases, with 18 bases sitting between them. The chain's CDR3 is CASSLRGTQITSTDTQYF. The CDR3 DNA sequence: TGTGCCAGCAGCTTACGAGGGACTCAGATTACTAGCACAGATACGCAGTATTTT.